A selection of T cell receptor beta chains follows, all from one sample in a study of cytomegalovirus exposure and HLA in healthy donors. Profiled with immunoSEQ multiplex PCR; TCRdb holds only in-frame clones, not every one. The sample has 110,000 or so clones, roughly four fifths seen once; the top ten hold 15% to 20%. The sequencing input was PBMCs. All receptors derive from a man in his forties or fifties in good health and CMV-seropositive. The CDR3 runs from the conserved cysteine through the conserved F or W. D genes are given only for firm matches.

CDR3: CASGSRARGRNTDTQYF
DNA: TGTGCTAGTGGTTCCCGAGCCAGGGGCCGTAACACAGATACGCAGTATTTT
J: TRBJ2-3
V: TRBV12-5
D: .

CDR3: CATSREGVGAYEQYF
DNA: TGTGCCACCAGCAGAGAGGGCGTAGGGGCCTACGAGCAGTACTTC
J: TRBJ2-7
V: TRBV15
D: .

CDR3: CASRGEGRNSPLHF
DNA: TGTGCCAGCAGGGGTGAGGGTAGAAATTCACCCCTCCACTTT
J: TRBJ1-6
V: TRBV6-5
D: .

CDR3: CASSLVWLGQTLEGYTF
DNA: TGCGCCAGCAGCTTAGTGTGGCTGGGACAGACGTTAGAGGGCTACACCTTC
J: TRBJ1-2
V: TRBV7-8
D: TRBD1

CDR3: CASSLVVSGGPGSGELFF
DNA: TGCGCCAGCAGCTTGGTCGTTAGCGGGGGTCCGGGAAGCGGGGAGCTGTTTTTT
J: TRBJ2-2
V: TRBV5-1
D: TRBD2

CDR3: CASSLADSLNYGYTF
DNA: TGCGCCAGCAGCTTGGCGGACAGCTTGAACTATGGCTACACCTTC
J: TRBJ1-2
V: TRBV5-1
D: .

CDR3: CASRQGALGNTEAFF
DNA: TGTGCCAGCAGACAGGGGGCATTGGGGAACACTGAAGCTTTCTTT
J: TRBJ1-1
V: TRBV6-6
D: TRBD1

CDR3: CASIDGIFRGDTQYF
DNA: TGTGCCAGCATTGATGGGATCTTCAGGGGAGATACGCAGTATTTT
J: TRBJ2-3
V: TRBV28
D: .

CDR3: CASSKDRNTEAFF
DNA: TGTGCCAGCAGCAAAGACAGGAACACTGAAGCTTTCTTT
J: TRBJ1-1
V: TRBV11-2
D: .

CDR3: CASSLDAGMNTEAFF
DNA: TGCGCCAGCAGCTTGGACGCAGGGATGAACACTGAAGCTTTCTTT
J: TRBJ1-1
V: TRBV5-1
D: .

CDR3: CASSSRQTNQPQHF
DNA: TGCGCCAGCAGCTCCCGACAGACTAATCAGCCCCAGCATTTT
J: TRBJ1-5
V: TRBV5-1
D: .

CDR3: CASTNGILQETQYF
DNA: TGTGCCAGCACCAACGGGATCCTCCAAGAGACCCAGTACTTC
J: TRBJ2-5
V: TRBV11-3
D: .

CDR3: CASSSIGTGLYEQYF
DNA: TGTGCCAGCAGTTCCATCGGGACAGGGCTGTACGAGCAGTACTTC
J: TRBJ2-7
V: TRBV27
D: TRBD1